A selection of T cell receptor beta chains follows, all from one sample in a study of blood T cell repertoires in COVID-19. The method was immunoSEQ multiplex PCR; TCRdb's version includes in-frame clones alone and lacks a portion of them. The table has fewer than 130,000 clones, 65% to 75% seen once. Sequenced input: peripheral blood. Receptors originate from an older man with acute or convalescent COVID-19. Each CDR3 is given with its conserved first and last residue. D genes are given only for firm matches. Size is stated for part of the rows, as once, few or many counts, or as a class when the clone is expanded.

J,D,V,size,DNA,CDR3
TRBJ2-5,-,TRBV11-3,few,TGTGCCAGCAGCTTAATAGGGGCTGAGACCCAGTACTTC,CASSLIGAETQYF
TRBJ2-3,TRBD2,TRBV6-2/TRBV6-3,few,TGTGCCAGCAGTACGGGGGGTAGCGGCACAGATACGCAGTATTTT,CASSTGGSGTDTQYF
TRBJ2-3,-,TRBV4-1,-,TGCGCCAGCAGCCAAGAAGCGGCTGCTCAGGGGTCTAGCACAGATACGCAGTATTTT,CASSQEAAAQGSSTDTQYF
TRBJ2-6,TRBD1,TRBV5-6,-,TGTGCCAGCAGCTTGATACAGGGGACTGGGGCCAACGTCCTGACTTTC,CASSLIQGTGANVLTF
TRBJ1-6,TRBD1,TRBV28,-,TGTGCCAGCAGTTTCCTCCCGGGACAGGGAAGGGTGAATTCACCCCTCCACTTT,CASSFLPGQGRVNSPLHF
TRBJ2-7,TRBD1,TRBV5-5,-,TGTGCCAGCAGTCTCCAGGGGGCTGTCCTCTACGAGCAGTACTTC,CASSLQGAVLYEQYF
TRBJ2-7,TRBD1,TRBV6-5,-,TGTGCCAGCAGCCGCCAGGGGGCCTCCTACGAGCAGTACTTC,CASSRQGASYEQYF
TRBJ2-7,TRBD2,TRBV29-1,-,TGCAGCGTTGAACCGGGAGGGCCGGGGGAGCAGTACTTC,CSVEPGGPGEQYF
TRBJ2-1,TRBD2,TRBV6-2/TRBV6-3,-,TGTGCCAGCAGTTATAGAAGCGGGACCTACAATGAGCAGTTCTTC,CASSYRSGTYNEQFF
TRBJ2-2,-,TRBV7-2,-,TGTGCCAGCAGCTTGAGTGCAGGCCCAGGGGAGCTGTTTTTT,CASSLSAGPGELFF
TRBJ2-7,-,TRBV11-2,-,TGTGCCAGCAGCTTCGGGACTCCTACAAGTGAGCAGTACTTC,CASSFGTPTSEQYF
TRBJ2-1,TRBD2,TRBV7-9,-,TGTGCCAGCAGCTTAGGGCTAGCGGGCGATAGAAGGTACAATGAGCAGTTCTTC,CASSLGLAGDRRYNEQFF
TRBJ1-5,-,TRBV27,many,TGTGCCAGCAGTTCTCTGCCGGGTCAGCCCCAGCATTTT,CASSSLPGQPQHF
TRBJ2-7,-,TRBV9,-,TGTGCCAGCAGCCCTGACGGGCAGGGCTACGAGCAGTACTTC,CASSPDGQGYEQYF
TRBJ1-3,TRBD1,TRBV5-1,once,TGCGCCAGCAGCTCACAGGGGACTGGAAACACCATATATTTT,CASSSQGTGNTIYF
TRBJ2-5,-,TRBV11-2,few,TGTGCCAGCAGCTTAGGGCAGATCCAAGAGACCCAGTACTTC,CASSLGQIQETQYF
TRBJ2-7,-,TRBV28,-,TGTGCCAGCAGTTTAGGGCTAAAGCAGTACTTC,CASSLGLKQYF
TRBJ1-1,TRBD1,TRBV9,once,TGTGCCAGCAGCGCTGGGACAGGGCGGGACACTGAAGCTTTCTTT,CASSAGTGRDTEAFF
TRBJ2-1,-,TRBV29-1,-,TGCAGCGTTGAATCTCCGGCTAGACAGTCCTACAATGAGCAGTTCTTC,CSVESPARQSYNEQFF
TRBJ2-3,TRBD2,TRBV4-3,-,TGCGCCAGCAGCCAAGATCTTAGGACTAGCGGGAGAGAATCAGATACGCAGTATTTT,CASSQDLRTSGRESDTQYF
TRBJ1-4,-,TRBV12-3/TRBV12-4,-,TGTGCCAGCGCCCCCGCAGCTAATGAAAAACTGTTTTTT,CASAPAANEKLFF
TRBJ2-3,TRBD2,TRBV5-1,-,TGCGCCTGCAGGCTAGCGGGAGAGGGAGATACGCAGTATTTT,CACRLAGEGDTQYF
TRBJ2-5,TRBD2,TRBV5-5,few,TGTGCCAGCAGCTTGGTGGCGGGAGGACGCCAAGAGACCCAGTACTTC,CASSLVAGGRQETQYF
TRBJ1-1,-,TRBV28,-,TGTGCCAGCACCTTTTGGAGGGGAGGTACTGAAGCTTTCTTT,CASTFWRGGTEAFF
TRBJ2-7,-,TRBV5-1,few,TGCGCCAGCAGCTTCGGCGGGAAGCACCACGAGCAGTACTTC,CASSFGGKHHEQYF
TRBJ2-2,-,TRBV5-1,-,TGCGCCAGCATCGGGGGAAGGGACACCGGGGAGCTGTTTTTT,CASIGGRDTGELFF
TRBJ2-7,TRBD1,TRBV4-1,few,TGCGCCAGCAGCCAAGAGCCAGGGACAGGGGAGTACGAGCAGTACTTC,CASSQEPGTGEYEQYF
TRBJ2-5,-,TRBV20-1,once,TGCAGTGCCGGAGAGGTTGGGACCCAGTACTTC,CSAGEVGTQYF
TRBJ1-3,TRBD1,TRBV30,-,TGTGCCTGGAGAGGGACAGGCGGAAACACCATATATTTT,CAWRGTGGNTIYF
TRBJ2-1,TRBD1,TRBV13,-,TGTGCCAGCAGCGCCCGGGACAGGGGATTCCTAGCGGAGCAGTTCTTC,CASSARDRGFLAEQFF
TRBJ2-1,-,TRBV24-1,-,TGTGCCACCAGTGACTACGACAGGAGCTCCTACAATGAGCAGTTCTTC,CATSDYDRSSYNEQFF
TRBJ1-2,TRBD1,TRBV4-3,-,TGCGCCAGCAGCCTAGGGGGACAGGGAAGCTATGGCTACACCTTC,CASSLGGQGSYGYTF
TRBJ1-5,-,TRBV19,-,TGTGCCAGTAGTATCACAGCTCACGCCAATCAGCCCCAGCATTTT,CASSITAHANQPQHF
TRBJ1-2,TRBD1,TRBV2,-,TGTGCCAGCAGTTATTCAGGGGGGGGCTACACCTTC,CASSYSGGGYTF
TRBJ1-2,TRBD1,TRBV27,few,TGTCCCCGAGGGGGCGGATACTATGGCTACACCTTC,CPRGGGYYGYTF
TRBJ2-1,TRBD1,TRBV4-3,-,TGCGCCAGCAGCCCCCGGGACAGGGGTGGTGAGCAGTTCTTC,CASSPRDRGGEQFF
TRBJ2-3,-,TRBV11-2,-,TGTGCCAGCAGCTTATCTGGCGGGTCCGGCACAGATACGCAGTATTTT,CASSLSGGSGTDTQYF